Listed below are T cell receptor beta chains from one sample, sequenced in a study of blood T cell repertoires in COVID-19. Assay used: immunoSEQ multiplex PCR; TCRdb lists only in-frame clones, some missing. This table holds about 98,000 clones, roughly 87% found once. The material sequenced was peripheral blood. All receptors derive from an elderly man with acute or convalescent COVID-19. Both conserved end residues are part of each CDR3. Each record gives: V gene, CDR3 length, J gene, clone size, D gene, CDR3 protein, CDR3 DNA. A D gene is named only where the DNA matches it firmly. A row's size may be missing; if present it is once, few, many or a size class.

TRBV2	13	TRBJ1-2	few	TRBD1	CASSPTGTGGYTF	TGTGCCAGCAGTCCGACAGGGACCGGTGGCTACACCTTC
TRBV30	15	TRBJ2-7	few	TRBD1	CAWREQGGWFGEQYF	TGTGCCTGGAGGGAACAGGGGGGATGGTTCGGAGAGCAGTACTTC
TRBV28	13	TRBJ2-1	.	.	CASSTAGGNEQFF	TGTGCCAGCAGTACGGCAGGGGGGAATGAGCAGTTCTTC
TRBV5-1	13	TRBJ2-7	.	.	CASSLTASYEQYF	TGCGCCAGCAGCTTGACAGCTTCCTACGAGCAGTACTTC
TRBV12-3/TRBV12-4	13	TRBJ2-7	.	.	CASSLLASYEQYF	TGTGCCAGCAGTTTGTTGGCTTCCTACGAGCAGTACTTC
TRBV9	17	TRBJ1-4	.	.	CASSPVPGRGGGEKLFF	TGTGCCAGCAGCCCTGTCCCGGGACGGGGCGGGGGTGAAAAACTGTTTTTT
TRBV5-1	15	TRBJ1-4	few	TRBD1	CASSRTGATNEKLFF	TGCGCCAGCAGCCGCACAGGGGCAACTAATGAAAAACTGTTTTTT
TRBV3-1/TRBV3-2	14	TRBJ1-2	.	.	CASSHQSGTPGYTF	TGTGCCAGCAGCCATCAGTCCGGGACACCCGGCTACACCTTC
TRBV27	15	TRBJ2-7	.	TRBD2	CASSFVGGMSYEQYF	TGTGCCAGCAGTTTTGTCGGGGGGATGTCCTACGAGCAGTACTTC
TRBV2	13	TRBJ1-3	.	.	CASRGQGGNTIYF	TGTGCCAGCAGGGGCCAAGGAGGAAACACCATATATTTT
TRBV18	16	TRBJ2-1	.	TRBD1	CASSQAGTGGLNEQFF	TGTGCCAGCTCACAAGCCGGGACAGGGGGCCTCAATGAGCAGTTCTTC
TRBV29-1	12	TRBJ1-2	.	.	CSVGLGAYGYTF	TGCAGCGTTGGACTAGGGGCCTATGGCTACACCTTC
TRBV6-6	18	TRBJ2-2	few	TRBD1	CASNRILGTGENTGELFF	TGTGCCAGCAATCGAATTTTGGGGACAGGAGAGAACACCGGGGAGCTGTTTTTT
TRBV29-1	13	TRBJ1-6	.	.	CSVAQGLDSPLHF	TGCAGCGTCGCCCAGGGCTTAGATTCACCCCTCCACTTT
TRBV9	16	TRBJ1-2	.	TRBD1	CASSDRKDRGDYGYTF	TGTGCCAGCAGCGACCGAAAGGACAGGGGGGACTATGGCTACACCTTC
TRBV16	15	TRBJ1-5	.	.	CASSQSRGINQPQHF	TGTGCCAGCAGCCAATCTAGAGGGATCAATCAGCCCCAGCATTTT
TRBV5-1	15	TRBJ1-1	.	.	CASGGGGGRNTEAFF	TGCGCCAGCGGGGGGGGCGGAGGGCGGAACACTGAAGCTTTCTTT
TRBV2	14	TRBJ1-2	.	.	CASSEIGGPDGYTF	TGTGCCAGCAGTGAAATCGGGGGTCCCGATGGCTACACCTTC
TRBV21-1	16	TRBJ2-4	.	.	CASSKSFWRAKNIQYF	TGTGCCAGCAGCAAAAGCTTCTGGAGAGCCAAAAACATTCAGTACTTC
TRBV5-1	14	TRBJ2-7	.	TRBD2	CASSLVRGAYEQYF	TGCGCCAGCAGCTTGGTTCGGGGGGCCTACGAGCAGTACTTC
TRBV24-1	16	TRBJ2-3	.	TRBD1	CATSGLRDRVLNTQYF	TGTGCCACCAGTGGCCTCCGGGACAGGGTTTTAAATACGCAGTATTTT
TRBV5-1	13	TRBJ2-3	.	TRBD1	CASSFWTGEPQYF	TGCGCCAGCAGCTTCTGGACAGGGGAGCCGCAGTATTTT
TRBV3-1/TRBV3-2	14	TRBJ1-1	.	.	CASSQLGGNTEAFF	TGTGCCAGCAGCCAATTGGGGGGGAACACTGAAGCTTTCTTT
TRBV7-6	13	TRBJ2-1	.	TRBD2	CASSPAGDNEQFF	TGTGCCAGCAGTCCAGCGGGGGACAATGAGCAGTTCTTC
TRBV5-6	16	TRBJ2-2	.	TRBD1	CASSLTGGLNTGELFF	TGTGCCAGCAGCTTAACAGGGGGCTTGAACACCGGGGAGCTGTTTTTT
TRBV27	15	TRBJ2-3	once	TRBD2	CASSFRGGPTDTQYF	TGTGCCAGCAGTTTTCGCGGGGGGCCCACAGATACGCAGTATTTT
TRBV6-5	15	TRBJ2-2	.	.	CASSYSRPNTGELFF	TGTGCCAGCAGTTACTCCAGGCCGAACACCGGGGAGCTGTTTTTT
TRBV3-1/TRBV3-2	15	TRBJ1-1	.	.	CASSREGGVNTEAFF	TGTGCCAGCAGCCGCGAAGGGGGAGTGAACACTGAAGCTTTCTTT
TRBV9	14	TRBJ2-1	.	.	CASSVGTNYNEQFF	TGTGCCAGCAGCGTAGGGACTAACTACAATGAGCAGTTCTTC
TRBV18	16	TRBJ1-4	.	TRBD1	CASSPRGDRGQEKLFF	TGTGCCAGCTCACCCCGAGGAGACAGGGGGCAAGAAAAACTGTTTTTT
TRBV7-8	13	TRBJ1-1	few	TRBD1	CASSRQGNTEAFF	TGTGCCAGCAGCCGACAGGGGAACACTGAAGCTTTCTTT
TRBV9	14	TRBJ2-2	.	.	CASSGVVNTGELFF	TGTGCCAGCAGCGGCGTAGTGAACACCGGGGAGCTGTTTTTT
TRBV24-1	14	TRBJ2-2	.	.	CATSDRGNTGELFF	TGTGCCACCAGTGACAGGGGCAACACCGGGGAGCTGTTTTTT
TRBV27	15	TRBJ1-4	.	.	CASSPRGRANEKLFF	TGTGCCAGCAGTCCCAGGGGTCGGGCTAATGAAAAACTGTTTTTT
TRBV18	15	TRBJ1-4	.	.	CASSPRTDHNEKLFF	TGTGCCAGCTCACCGAGGACAGACCATAATGAAAAACTGTTTTTT
TRBV7-2	16	TRBJ2-5	.	TRBD2	CASSLGGGGHQETQYF	TGTGCCAGCAGCTTAGGGGGCGGGGGGCACCAAGAGACCCAGTACTTC
TRBV19	15	TRBJ2-6	few	.	CASSSRGSGANVLTF	TGTGCCAGTAGCTCCAGGGGATCCGGGGCCAACGTCCTGACTTTC
TRBV3-1/TRBV3-2	16	TRBJ1-3	.	.	CASSPSTGTSGNTIYF	TGTGCCAGCAGCCCATCGACAGGAACCTCTGGAAACACCATATATTTT
TRBV5-4	16	TRBJ2-1	.	TRBD2	CASSLIGRLTYNEQFF	TGTGCCAGCAGCTTGATCGGGAGGCTAACCTACAATGAGCAGTTCTTC
TRBV6-1	12	TRBJ2-7	.	.	CASSDRQYEQYF	TGTGCCAGCAGTGACCGACAGTACGAGCAGTACTTC